This T cell receptor beta chain was recorded in a study of T cells in Graves' hyperthyroidism and ophthalmopathy. TCR beta CDR3 regions were amplified from RNA. Initially, a first-round RT-PCR of the TCR CDR3 employed the HTBI primer set. MiXCR, applied by TCRdb to the multiplex PCR reads, yields one record per CDR3 protein. This table holds 500,000 to 800,000 distinct CDR3 sequences, less than 45% found once. This clonotype appeared many times. Germline CDR1 is SQVTM and CDR2 is ANQGSEA. There are 14 residues in the CDR3. With 4 bases removed from V and 0 bases from J, the gap between germline ends came to 9 bases. Diagnoses rested on clinical symptoms, serum thyroxine and TRAb, thyroid ultrasound and orbital computed tomography.

The chain links TRBV29-1 to TRBJ1-4; tentative D call: TRBD1 (5 bases). Sequencing was carried out using peripheral blood or thyroid tissue (not recorded which). This sequence was found in an adult man with Graves' disease, either hyperthyroidism or ophthalmopathy (not recorded which). This CDR3 is CSVGVQATNEKLFF. The CDR3 DNA reads as TGCAGCGTTGGGGTACAGGCAACTAATGAAAAACTGTTTTTT.